This paragraph reports one TCR beta chain. The antigen is unknown. Profiling that covered TCR beta VDJ and CDR3 relied on genomic DNA as its template. MiXCR, run by TCRdb on the reads, gives a single entry per CDR3 protein. Counted here are around 500,000 distinct CDR3 sequences, roughly a third occurring once; the ten biggest clones make up less than 1%. The CDR3 extends over 16 amino acids. The V gene lost 1 base and the J gene lost 5 bases, with 15 bases spanning the gap. Germline V gene lookup returns CDR1 MNHGY and CDR2 SAAAGT. The entry originates in a study of CD8+CD57+ T cells in acquired aplastic anemia. Study as a whole: When averaged, DNA from sorted CD4+ and CD8+ cells came to 3.2 ug. Findings and caveats of the study: Both patients and controls carried the same twenty-nine CD8+ CDR3 sequences. Patients did not significantly differ from controls in CD8+ Simpson's diversity.

Whoever was chosen for sequencing had shown CD8+CD57+ cell expansion by flow cytometry. The patients, all of them, had severe acquired aplastic anemia. The clonotype was recovered from a human donor with aplastic anemia. The sample comprised sorted CD4+, CD8+, or CD8+CD57+ T cells (not recorded which) from PBMCs. The V gene is TRBV6-8, the J gene TRBJ1-5; no clear D. The CDR3 here is CASSYLWRMRYQPQHF. The CDR3 nucleotides are TGTGCCAGCAGTTACTTGTGGCGGATGAGATATCAGCCCCAGCATTTT.